This T cell receptor beta chain originates from a study of blood T cell repertoires in COVID-19. The wider study: In each case, the material was cDNA or gDNA derived from T cells, B-cell-depleted T cells, or PBMCs.

The study drew participants aged about 18 to 95 years from some 24 US areas. Researchers sorted participants into cohorts using their self-reported clinical history. Measured with immunoSEQ multiplex PCR; TCRdb has only the in-frame clones, and not every one. Among fewer than 200,000 clones, less than 90% were seen once, and the ten largest hold under 4.5%. The ends were cut back, 6 bases at V and 4 bases at J, with 11 bases in the middle. The CDR3 is 13 amino acids. Germline assignment: CDR1 KGHDR and CDR2 SFDVKD. This receptor was identified in a woman aged 45-59 years who had recovered from COVID-19. The chain employs TRBV24-1 and TRBJ1-1, with D unresolved. The specimen sequenced was PBMCs or T cells enriched from blood (not recorded which). The CDR3 reads CATSPSTGTEAFF. The CDR3 nucleotides read TGTGCCACCAGTCCATCCACGGGCACTGAAGCTTTCTTT.